This T cell receptor beta chain was retrieved from a study of T cell changes during pregnancy in multiple sclerosis. The V end was cut by 7 bases, the J end by 1 base, with 10 bases between. The CDR3 sequence is 14 residues long. Per germline, CDR1 LNHDA and CDR2 SQIVND (reference sequence). Sequencing was performed with immunoSEQ multiplex PCR; in TCRdb, only in-frame clones are kept and a portion is missing. Among 50,000 to 65,000 clones listed, approximately 95% were seen once. The chain combines TRBV19 with TRBJ2-2; D possibly corresponds to TRBD1 (6 bases). The material was CD8+ T cells from peripheral blood mononuclear cells, obtained in the second trimester of pregnancy. This sequence was found in a female donor with multiple sclerosis, enrolled in a pregnancy study. The CDR3 here is CASTQTGNTGELFF. DNA for the CDR3: TGTGCCAGTACCCAGACAGGGAACACCGGGGAGCTGTTTTTT. The complete variable domain, with remaining parts taken from reference TRBV19 and TRBJ2-2, reads DGGITQSPKYLFRKEGQNVTLSCEQNLNHDAMYWYRQDPGQGLRLIYYSQIVNDFQKGDIAEGYSVSREKKESFPLTVTSAQKNPTAFYLCASTQTGNTGELFFGEGSRLTVL.